These 10 T cell receptor beta chains originate from one sample sequenced in a study of a mutant IDH1 vaccine in newly diagnosed glioma. Profiling relied on immunoSEQ multiplex PCR, and the TCRdb table lists in-frame clones only, not all of them. The data contain tens of thousands of clones, about three quarters of them seen just once; the ten biggest clones take up approximately 1.8%. The sample's time point: baseline, week 1 (first vaccination visit). Specified treatment: pre-vaccination baseline after standard-of-care therapy. The material sequenced was PBMCs, taken from a glioma patient treated with radiotherapy, temozolomide or both. Every receptor here comes from a woman in her 40s with glioma.

The V and J genes are TRBV6-1 and TRBJ1-3; the D gene is possibly TRBD1 (6 bases). The CDR3 runs 15 residues. From germline, CDR1 is MNHNS and CDR2 SASEGT. V was clipped by 2 bases and J by 0 bases, with 8 bases between them. As DNA, the CDR3 is TGTGCCAGCAGTGAACGAGGGGGCTCTGGAAACACCATATATTTT. Amino acid sequence: CASSERGGSGNTIYF.

The chain combines TRBV5-1 with TRBJ2-3; TRBD2 matches 9 bases. The CDR3 extends over 15 amino acids. V shed 2 bases, J shed 4 bases, and the junction held 5 bases outside the gene matches. Per the germline V gene, CDR1 is SGHRS and CDR2 is YFSETQ. CDR3 residues: CASSFASGAPDTQYF. The CDR3 DNA reads TGCGCCAGCAGCTTCGCTAGCGGGGCACCAGATACGCAGTATTTT. Together with reference TRBV5-1 and TRBJ2-3, the CDR3 gives the full variable domain: KAGVTQTPRYLIKTRGQQVTLSCSPISGHRSVSWYQQTPGQGLQFLFEYFSETQRNKGNFPGRFSGRQFSNSRSEMNVSTLELGDSALYLCASSFASGAPDTQYFGPGTRLTVL.

In regard to this clone: The sample contains more than one DNA sequence encoding this CDR3. This chain joins TRBV19 and TRBJ2-7; D is possibly TRBD2 (6 bases). Germline CDR1 and CDR2: LNHDA and SQIVND (reference sequence). CDR3 size: 15 residues. Trimming took 3 bases from V and 4 from J, leaving 16 bases between them. The DNA for the CDR3 is TGTGCCAGTAGTATTTCTGGGGCAGGGAGGTACGAGCAGTACTTC. Translation gives CASSISGAGRYEQYF.

The chain links TRBV2 to TRBJ1-2, with TRBD1 as a possible D gene (6 bases). Germline CDR1 SNHLY, CDR2 FYNNEI. CDR3 length: 14 residues. Trimming stripped 4 bases from V and 6 bases from J, with 15 bases between. CDR3 sequence: CASSGRRTAHGYTF. The CDR3 DNA follows: TGTGCCAGCAGTGGGCGACGGACAGCCCATGGCTACACCTTC.

This chain links TRBV5-1 with TRBJ2-3; D is possibly TRBD2 (5 bases). Per the germline V gene, CDR1 is SGHRS and CDR2 is YFSETQ. This CDR3 spans 15 amino acids. The ends were cut back, 4 bases at V and 6 bases at J, with 18 bases in the middle. The CDR3 sequence is CASSPGAGGGDTQYF. The CDR3 region has the DNA TGCGCCAGCAGCCCCGGCGCGGGCGGCGGGGATACGCAGTATTTT.

The chain is built from TRBV30 and TRBJ2-6, with D perhaps TRBD1 or TRBD2 (6 bases each). The V and J ends lost 3 bases and 2 bases respectively, with 11 bases between them. The CDR3 is made up of 15 amino acids. CDR1 GTSNPN and CDR2 SVGIG come from the germline V gene (reference sequence). The CDR3 loop reads CAWRHREAGANVLTF. Here the CDR3 DNA reads TGTGCCTGGAGACACAGGGAGGCTGGGGCCAACGTCCTGACTTTC. Variable domain in full (rest from reference TRBV30 and TRBJ2-6): SQTIHQWPATLVQPVGSPLSLECTVEGTSNPNLYWYRQAAGRGLQLLFYSVGIGQISSEVPQNLSASRPQDRQFILSSKKLLLSDSGFYLCAWRHREAGANVLTFGAGSRLTVL.

CDR3 protein: CASSTQVGYEQYF. The CDR3 region has the DNA TGTGCCAGCAGCACCCAGGTAGGGTACGAGCAGTACTTC. This chain links TRBV7-2 with TRBJ2-7; no clear D. The CDR3 sequence is 13 residues long. Deletions cut 5 bases from V and 4 bases from J, with 12 bases between. CDR1 SGHTA and CDR2 FQGNSA come from the germline V gene.

V and J are TRBV5-1 and TRBJ2-3; TRBD2 matches at 11 bases. This CDR3 is built from 18 residues. Germline V CDR1 and CDR2: SGHRS, YFSETQ. The V segment lost 1 base and the J segment 1 base; nucleotides outside the gene matches: 8. The CDR3 region has the DNA TGCGCCAGCAGCTTGTCGGCTAGCGGGGGGAAAGGCACAGATACGCAGTATTTT. Amino acid sequence: CASSLSASGGKGTDTQYF. Full variable domain (missing parts from reference TRBV5-1 and TRBJ2-3): KAGVTQTPRYLIKTRGQQVTLSCSPISGHRSVSWYQQTPGQGLQFLFEYFSETQRNKGNFPGRFSGRQFSNSRSEMNVSTLELGDSALYLCASSLSASGGKGTDTQYFGPGTRLTVL.

This clone is medium-sized in the sample. V and J are TRBV10-3 and TRBJ1-2, with TRBD1 matching over 9 bases. CDR1 is ENHRY, CDR2 SYGVKD, per germline. The ends lost 10 bases at V and 0 bases at J; junction bases unmatched: 3. CDR3 size: 13 residues. CDR3 in DNA: TGTGCCAGCGGGACAGGGTCTAACTATGGCTACACCTTC. It encodes CASGTGSNYGYTF.

The table lists this clone with a count of one. The rearrangement links TRBV5-4 to TRBJ2-2, with 7 bases lining up with TRBD2. CDR1 and CDR2 from the germline V gene are SGHNT and YYREEE (reference sequence). The CDR3 extends over 14 amino acids. V shed 3 bases and J 4 bases; nucleotides not matched to a gene: 3. The CDR3 sequence: CASSSGGSTGELFF. CDR3 bases: TGTGCCAGCAGCTCGGGAGGATCCACCGGGGAGCTGTTTTTT.